This TCR beta chain is drawn from a study of cytomegalovirus exposure and HLA in healthy donors. Regarding the study as a whole: V- and J-gene trimming of TCR beta was linked (in a later analysis) to a missense DCLRE1C variant.

Germline lookup yields CDR1 MGHDK and CDR2 SYGVNS. This CDR3 spans 14 amino acids. Trimming took 8 bases from V and 7 from J, leaving 21 bases between them. Concerning this clone itself: Its antigen is undetermined.

Researchers ran the PCR with 60 Vbeta and 13 Jbeta primers. The assay was immunoSEQ multiplex PCR, and TCRdb's table has in-frame clones only and misses some. The sample holds some 71,000 clones, 70% to 75% seen once. Sequencing was done on a sample of PBMCs. The clonotype comes from a woman in her thirties in good health and CMV-seropositive. V gene TRBV25-1 combines with J gene TRBJ2-7, with a tentative D call TRBD1 (6 bases). CDR3 protein: CASGVAGAPEEQYF. CDR3 coding DNA: TGTGCCAGCGGTGTTGCAGGGGCCCCGGAGGAGCAGTACTTC.